What follows are 18 T cell receptor beta chains derived from one specimen sequenced in a study of human T cells and chemical hapten exposure (dated by TCRdb to about 2021). The time point tag for this specimen amounts to: pre-sensitization, week 0. What this sample's treatment or condition label stands for: therapeutic diphenylcyclopropenone sensitization with weekly scalp DPC. Libraries were made using RACE. The data were produced on a NextSeq 500. TCRdb reworked the public reads: Q25 trimming with fastp, MiXCR clone assembly, productive beta chains retained. Rows with a matching CDR3 protein are joined into one entry that keeps the most common DNA and genes. The sample records more than 250,000 distinct CDR3 sequences, about 9% of which are singletons. The ten largest clones add up to approximately 2.3% of the sample. Sequencing was performed on whole blood, taken in connection with sensitization to the hapten diphenylcyclopropenone (DPC). Every receptor here comes from a middle-aged woman with alopecia areata. Some clones in this sample may be carry-over from other donors' samples.

In this sample, this clonotype turned up a few times. The chain links TRBV4-1 to TRBJ2-5, with TRBD2 matching 10 bases. Per germline, CDR1 MGHRA and CDR2 YSYEKL. The CDR3 runs to 16 residues. Germline trimming cut 4 bases from V and 1 base from J; bases unmatched to any gene: 6. The CDR3 reads CASSLQGLAAQETQYF. CDR3 coding DNA: TGCGCCAGCAGCCTCCAAGGACTAGCGGCCCAAGAGACCCAGTACTTC.

This chain connects TRBV6-5 to TRBJ2-7, with D perhaps matching TRBD2 (5 bases). The germline V and J ends were trimmed by 0 bases and 1 base, with 7 bases remaining between them. CDR1 and CDR2 from the germline V gene are MNHEY and SVGAGI. The CDR3 length is 14 residues. The chain's CDR3 is CASSYSWESYEQYF. CDR3 bases: TGTGCCAGCAGTTACTCGTGGGAGTCCTACGAGCAGTACTTC.

The chain recombines TRBV4-3 with TRBJ2-1; D ambiguous. Germline-derived CDR1 and CDR2 are LGHNA and YSLEER. The V end was cut by 0 bases, the J end by 0 bases, with 12 bases between. The CDR3 covers 17 residues. CDR3 region: CASSQDLRQSSYNEQFF. DNA of the CDR3: TGCGCCAGCAGCCAAGATTTGCGGCAGAGCTCCTACAATGAGCAGTTCTTC.

The chain combines TRBV28 with TRBJ2-6; TRBD1 is a possible D gene (5 bases). Germline V gene data show CDR1 as MDHEN and CDR2 as SYDVKM. This CDR3 comprises 17 residues. V dropped 6 bases and J dropped 0 bases, with 15 bases sitting between them. In DNA form, the CDR3 reads TGTGCCAGCAGGCCCAGGGTATTCCACTCTGGGGCCAACGTCCTGACTTTC. This codes for CASRPRVFHSGANVLTF.

V and J are TRBV30 and TRBJ1-5; D gene uncertain. Per the germline V gene, CDR1 is GTSNPN and CDR2 is SVGIG (reference sequence). The V and J ends lost 0 bases and 2 bases respectively, with 8 bases between them. This CDR3 is 14 amino acids long. CDR3 sequence reads: CAWSVGRGNQPQHF. The CDR3 nucleotides are TGTGCCTGGAGTGTTGGACGCGGCAATCAGCCCCAGCATTTT.

This clonotype was detected a few times. The chain carries TRBV5-1 and TRBJ2-3; 8 nucleotides agree with TRBD2. J lost 3 bases, V lost 4 bases, and 7 bases had no gene match. The V gene's germline CDR1 is SGHRS and CDR2 YFSETQ. The CDR3 spans 15 residues. This chain's CDR3 is CASSQVAGRTDTQYF. CDR3 coding DNA: TGCGCCAGCAGCCAAGTAGCGGGACGTACAGATACGCAGTATTTT.

This clonotype came up a few times. The chain combines TRBV12-3 or TRBV12-4 with TRBJ1-5; no clear D. This CDR3 spans 14 amino acids. Trimming cost V 3 bases and J 5 bases, with 11 bases left between them. CDR3 in DNA: TGTGCCAGCAGTTTTTTGGAAGGCCATCAGCCCCAGCATTTT. Amino acid sequence: CASSFLEGHQPQHF.

This clonotype was detected ten times or more. The V gene is TRBV6-5, the J gene TRBJ2-7; 7 bases line up with TRBD1. With V trimmed by 6 bases and J by 0 bases, 5 bases remained unmatched. The CDR3 contains 14 residues. Germline loops: CDR1 MNHEY, CDR2 SVGAGI. The CDR3 sequence is CASRNRDSSYEQYF. The DNA of the CDR3 is TGTGCCAGCAGGAATCGGGACAGCTCCTACGAGCAGTACTTC.

The V gene is TRBV3-1, the J gene TRBJ2-3, with 9 bases that match TRBD2. The J segment lost 7 bases and the V segment lost 5 bases, leaving 10 bases of the junction unmatched. This CDR3 region has 15 residues. The germline V gene has CDR1 LGHDT and CDR2 YNNKEL (reference sequence). Here the CDR3 DNA reads TGTGCCAGCAGCTCCGGGGTAGCGGGGGCCAATACGCAGTATTTT. It yields the protein CASSSGVAGANTQYF.

Only a few counts were recorded for this clonotype. The chain couples TRBV20-1 to TRBJ1-5; 8 nucleotides line up with TRBD1. There are 17 residues in the CDR3. Trimming took 0 bases from V and 7 from J; bases not matched to a gene: 14. Germline V gene lookup returns CDR1 DFQATT and CDR2 SNEGSKA (reference sequence). Written as DNA, the CDR3 is TGCAGTGCTAGAGATGGCAGTCGGCCAGGGGGCCGGCAGCCCCAGCATTTT. This sequence encodes CSARDGSRPGGRQPQHF.

This clonotype was observed a few times. The chain is built from TRBV23-1 and TRBJ2-3; 11 bases line up with TRBD2. TRBV23-1 is assigned to the ORF class and has an uncertain function. This CDR3 spans 15 amino acids. V shed 5 bases, J shed 7 bases, and the junction held 8 bases outside the gene matches. CDR3 loop: CASSLTSGSGNTQYF. DNA for the CDR3: TGCGCCAGCAGTTTAACTAGCGGGAGCGGCAATACGCAGTATTTT.

This chain links TRBV12-3 or TRBV12-4 with TRBJ1-6; D not certain. The ends were cut back, 5 bases at V and 5 bases at J, with 13 bases in the middle. The CDR3 has 15 residues. CDR3: CASSRKTVNNSPLHF. DNA of the CDR3: TGTGCCAGCAGTCGGAAGACGGTGAATAATTCACCCCTCCACTTT.

This clonotype was seen at least ten times. The chain has TRBV20-1 and TRBJ1-1; tentative D call: TRBD1 (5 bases). The CDR3 totals 15 residues. Germline CDR1 reads DFQATT; CDR2 reads SNEGSKA (reference sequence). Trimming pared 4 bases from V and 0 bases from J, leaving 15 bases between. CDR3: CSATSPGLMNTEAFF. The CDR3 nucleotides read TGCAGTGCTACCTCCCCGGGGCTAATGAACACTGAAGCTTTCTTT.

This clonotype was recorded a few times. The chain uses TRBV4-1 and TRBJ1-1; TRBD1 aligns across 9 bases. The CDR3 runs 19 residues. From germline, CDR1 is MGHRA and CDR2 YSYEKL. V shed 5 bases, J shed 2 bases, and the junction held 18 bases outside the gene matches. The CDR3 region is CASSRGTGYSNRRNTEAFF. CDR3 DNA: TGCGCCAGCAGCAGAGGGACAGGGTATTCTAATAGGAGAAACACTGAAGCTTTCTTT.

The genes are TRBV5-1 and TRBJ2-5, with TRBD2 identical over 11 bases. V shed 4 bases, J shed 3 bases, and the junction held 8 bases outside the gene matches. The CDR3 totals 16 residues. CDR1 is SGHRS and CDR2 is YFSETQ in the germline V gene. The chain's CDR3 is CASSAMPGLAEETQYF. For the CDR3, the DNA is TGCGCCAGCAGCGCGATGCCGGGACTAGCGGAAGAGACCCAGTACTTC.

The V and J genes are TRBV7-9 and TRBJ1-1; D remains unclear. Germline CDR1 SEHNR, CDR2 FQNEAQ (reference sequence). This CDR3 is built from 13 residues. V was cut by 4 bases and J by 6 bases, with 12 bases left in between. The CDR3 sequence: CASSSTQDPEAFF. The DNA for the CDR3 is TGTGCCAGCAGCTCGACTCAGGACCCTGAAGCTTTCTTT.

This clonotype showed up just a few times. This chain connects TRBV16 to TRBJ2-2; D possibly uses TRBD1 or TRBD2 (5 bases each). From germline, CDR1 is KGHSY and CDR2 FQNENV. This CDR3 spans 15 amino acids. V was pared by 4 bases and J by 2 bases, with 11 bases between. CDR3 in amino acids: CASSPRGTNTGELFF. The DNA for the CDR3 is TGTGCCAGCAGCCCTCGGGGCACTAACACCGGGGAGCTGTTTTTT. Together with reference TRBV16 and TRBJ2-2, the CDR3 gives the full variable domain: GEEVAQTPKHLVRGEGQKAKLYCAPIKGHSYVFWYQQVLKNEFKFLISFQNENVFDETGMPKERFSAKCLPNSPCSLEIQATKLEDSAVYFCASSPRGTNTGELFFGEGSRLTVL.

This clonotype was found a few times. The rearrangement joins TRBV12-3 or TRBV12-4 to TRBJ2-1; 12 nucleotides agree with TRBD2. V trimming: 5 bases; J trimming: 6 bases; junction bases outside the gene matches: 11. CDR3 length equals 17 residues. CDR3: CASSITTSGSIGNEQFF. The CDR3 nucleotides are TGTGCCAGCAGTATAACGACTAGCGGGAGTATTGGCAATGAGCAGTTCTTC.